This record looks at one T cell receptor (beta chain) sequence and its context. Profiling relied on immunoSEQ multiplex PCR, and the TCRdb table lists in-frame clones only, not all of them. The sample yields roughly 38,000 clones, more than 85% seen once. CDR1 and CDR2 (germline): MNHEY, SMNVEV (reference sequence). V was clipped by 0 bases and J by 3 bases; unmatched bases: 4. The CDR3 sequence is 15 residues long. The record originates from a study of T cells in localized non-small cell lung cancer. The chain carries TRBV27 and TRBJ1-1; 7 bases align to TRBD1. The sequence derives from a woman aged 18-55 years with stage III lung adenocarcinoma. The source material was peripheral blood, sampled before any cancer treatment. The CDR3 bases are TGTGCCAGCAGTTTATCGTTAGGGGGCGACACTGAAGCTTTCTTT. Amino acid sequence: CASSLSLGGDTEAFF.